This T cell receptor beta chain derives from a study of T cell changes during pregnancy in multiple sclerosis. This table comes from immunoSEQ multiplex PCR, and its TCRdb copy is limited to in-frame clones, with some not included. The sample carries about 75,000 clones, 80% to 95% recorded once. This clone was seen just once. The source is a female donor with multiple sclerosis, enrolled in a pregnancy study. Sequencing was performed on CD4+ T cells from peripheral blood mononuclear cells, taken before pregnancy.

The CDR3: CATSYPKKTGASTDTQYF. The CDR3, as DNA: TGTGCCACCAGCTACCCGAAGAAAACAGGGGCTAGCACAGATACGCAGTATTTT. The rearrangement joins TRBV15 to TRBJ2-3; 7 bases line up with TRBD1. V lost 5 bases and J lost 0; bases outside the gene matches: 14. CDR1 is LNHNV, CDR2 YYDKDF, per germline (reference sequence). The CDR3 is 18 amino acids.